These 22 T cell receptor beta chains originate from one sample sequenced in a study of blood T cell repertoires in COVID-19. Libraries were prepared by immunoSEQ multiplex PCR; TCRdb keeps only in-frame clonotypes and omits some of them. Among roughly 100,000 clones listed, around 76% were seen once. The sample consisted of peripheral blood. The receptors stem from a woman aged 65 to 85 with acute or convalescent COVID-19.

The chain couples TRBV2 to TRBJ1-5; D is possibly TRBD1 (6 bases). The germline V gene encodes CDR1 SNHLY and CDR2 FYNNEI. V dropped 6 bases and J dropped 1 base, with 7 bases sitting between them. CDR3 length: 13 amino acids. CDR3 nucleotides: TGTGCCAGCAGGGGGACAAGCAATCAGCCCCAGCATTTT. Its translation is CASRGTSNQPQHF.

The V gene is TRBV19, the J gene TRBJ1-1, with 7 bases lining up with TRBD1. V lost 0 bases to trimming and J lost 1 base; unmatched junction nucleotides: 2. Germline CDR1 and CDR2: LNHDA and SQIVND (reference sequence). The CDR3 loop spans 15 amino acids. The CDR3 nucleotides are TGTGCCAGTAGTATAGACAGGGGGAGGAACACTGAAGCTTTCTTT. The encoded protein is CASSIDRGRNTEAFF.

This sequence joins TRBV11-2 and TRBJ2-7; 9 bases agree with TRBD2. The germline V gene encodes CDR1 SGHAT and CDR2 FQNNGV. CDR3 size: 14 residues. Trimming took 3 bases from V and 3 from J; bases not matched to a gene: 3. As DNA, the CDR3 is TGTGCCAGCAGCTTCGCTAGCGGGGTCTACGAGCAGTACTTC. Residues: CASSFASGVYEQYF.

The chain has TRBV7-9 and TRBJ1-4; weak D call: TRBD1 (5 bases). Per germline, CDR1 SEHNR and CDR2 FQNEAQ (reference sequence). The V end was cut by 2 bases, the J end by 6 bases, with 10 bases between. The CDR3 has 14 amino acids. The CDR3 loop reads CASSLIDSYEKLFF. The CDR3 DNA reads TGTGCCAGCAGCTTAATCGACAGTTATGAAAAACTGTTTTTT.

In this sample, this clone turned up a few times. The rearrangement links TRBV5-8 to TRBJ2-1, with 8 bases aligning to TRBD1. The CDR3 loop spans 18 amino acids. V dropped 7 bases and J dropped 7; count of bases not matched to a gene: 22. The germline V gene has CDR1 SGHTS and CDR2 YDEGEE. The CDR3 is CASFFPADPDRVRNEQFF. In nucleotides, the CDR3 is TGTGCCAGCTTTTTCCCCGCCGACCCGGACAGGGTTCGGAATGAGCAGTTCTTC.

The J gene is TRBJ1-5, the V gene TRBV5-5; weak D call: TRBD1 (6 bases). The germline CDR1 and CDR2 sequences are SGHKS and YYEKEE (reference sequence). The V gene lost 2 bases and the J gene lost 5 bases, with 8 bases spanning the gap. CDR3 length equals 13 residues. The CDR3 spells CASSFRTDQPQHF. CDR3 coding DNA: TGTGCCAGCAGCTTCCGGACAGATCAGCCCCAGCATTTT.

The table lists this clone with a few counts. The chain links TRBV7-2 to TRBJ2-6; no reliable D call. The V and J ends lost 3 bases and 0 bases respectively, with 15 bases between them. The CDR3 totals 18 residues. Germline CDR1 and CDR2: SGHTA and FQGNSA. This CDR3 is CASSLNRAALSGANVLTF. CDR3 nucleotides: TGTGCCAGCAGCTTGAACCGTGCGGCCCTCTCTGGGGCCAACGTCCTGACTTTC.

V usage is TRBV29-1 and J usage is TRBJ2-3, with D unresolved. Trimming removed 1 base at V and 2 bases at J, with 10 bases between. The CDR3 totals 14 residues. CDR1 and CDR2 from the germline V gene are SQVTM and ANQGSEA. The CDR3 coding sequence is TGCAGCGTTGAAGCTAGTGGCTTCACAGATACGCAGTATTTT. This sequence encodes CSVEASGFTDTQYF.

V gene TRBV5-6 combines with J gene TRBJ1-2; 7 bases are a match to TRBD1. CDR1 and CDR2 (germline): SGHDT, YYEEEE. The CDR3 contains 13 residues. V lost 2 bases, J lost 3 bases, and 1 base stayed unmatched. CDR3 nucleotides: TGTGCCAGCAGCTTTGGACAGGACTATGGCTACACCTTC. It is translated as CASSFGQDYGYTF.

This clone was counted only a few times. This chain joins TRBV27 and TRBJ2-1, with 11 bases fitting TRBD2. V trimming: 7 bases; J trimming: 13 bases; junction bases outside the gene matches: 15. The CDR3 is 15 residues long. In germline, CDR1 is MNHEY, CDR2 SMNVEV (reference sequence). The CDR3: CASTRSGGALGGQFF. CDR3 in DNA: TGTGCCAGCACACGTAGCGGGGGGGCCCTTGGTGGACAGTTCTTC.

CDR3 sequence reads: CASSLQGPNQPQHF. CDR3 nucleotide sequence: TGTGCCAGCAGCCTACAGGGGCCCAATCAGCCCCAGCATTTT. The chain has TRBV2 and TRBJ1-5; 7 nucleotides agree with TRBD1. This CDR3 spans 14 amino acids. With V trimmed by 6 bases and J by 3 bases, 5 bases remained unmatched. Per the germline V gene, CDR1 is SNHLY and CDR2 is FYNNEI.

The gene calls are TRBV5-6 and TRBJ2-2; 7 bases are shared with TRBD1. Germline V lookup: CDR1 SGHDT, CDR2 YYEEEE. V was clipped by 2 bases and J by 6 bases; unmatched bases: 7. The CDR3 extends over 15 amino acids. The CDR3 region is CASSFDLQGSGELFF. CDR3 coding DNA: TGTGCCAGCAGCTTTGACTTACAGGGGTCCGGGGAGCTGTTTTTT.

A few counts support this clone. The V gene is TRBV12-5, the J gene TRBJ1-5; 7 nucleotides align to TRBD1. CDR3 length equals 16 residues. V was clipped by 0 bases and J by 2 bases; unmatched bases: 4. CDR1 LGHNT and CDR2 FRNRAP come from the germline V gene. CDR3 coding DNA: TGTGCTAGTGGTTTGGTCCAGGGGGATGGCAATCAGCCCCAGCATTTT. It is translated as CASGLVQGDGNQPQHF.

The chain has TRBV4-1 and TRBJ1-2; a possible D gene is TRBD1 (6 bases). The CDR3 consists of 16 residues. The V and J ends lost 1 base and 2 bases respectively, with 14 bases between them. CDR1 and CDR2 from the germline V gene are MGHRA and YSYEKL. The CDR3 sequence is CASSQVSGQNNYGYTF. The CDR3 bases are TGCGCCAGCAGCCAAGTAAGTGGACAGAACAACTATGGCTACACCTTC.

The CDR3 loop is CASSQGLAQNIQYF. CDR3 coding DNA: TGTGCCAGCAGCCAAGGGTTGGCCCAAAACATTCAGTACTTC. The V gene is TRBV3-1 (or the pseudogene TRBV3-2), the J gene TRBJ2-4; D is undetermined. The V end lost 1 base, the J end lost 5 bases, and 9 bases lay between the germline ends. The CDR3 loop spans 14 amino acids. Germline V gene lookup returns CDR1 LGHDT and CDR2 YNNKEL (reference sequence).

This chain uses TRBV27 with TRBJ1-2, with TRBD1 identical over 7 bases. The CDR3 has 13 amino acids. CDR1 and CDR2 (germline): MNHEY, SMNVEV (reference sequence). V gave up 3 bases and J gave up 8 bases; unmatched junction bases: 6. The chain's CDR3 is CASSLVAGGGYTF. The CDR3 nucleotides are TGTGCCAGCAGTTTGGTAGCAGGGGGGGGCTACACCTTC.

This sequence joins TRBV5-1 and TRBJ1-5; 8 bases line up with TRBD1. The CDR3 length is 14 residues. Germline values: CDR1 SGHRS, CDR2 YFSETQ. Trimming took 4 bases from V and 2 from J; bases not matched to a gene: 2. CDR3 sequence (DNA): TGCGCCAGCAGCATGACAGGGGGCAATCAGCCCCAGCATTTT. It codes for CASSMTGGNQPQHF.

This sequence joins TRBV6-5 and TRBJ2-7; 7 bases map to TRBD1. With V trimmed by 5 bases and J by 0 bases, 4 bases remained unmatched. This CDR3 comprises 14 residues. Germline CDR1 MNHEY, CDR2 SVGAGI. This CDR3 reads CASSRDSVSYEQYF. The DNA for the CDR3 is TGTGCCAGCAGTAGGGACAGCGTCTCCTACGAGCAGTACTTC.

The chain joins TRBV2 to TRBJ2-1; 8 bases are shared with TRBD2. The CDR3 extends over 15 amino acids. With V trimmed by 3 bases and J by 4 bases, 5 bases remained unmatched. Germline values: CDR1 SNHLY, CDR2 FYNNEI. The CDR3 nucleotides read TGTGCCAGCAGTGAGGCCGGGGGGGGTTACAATGAGCAGTTCTTC. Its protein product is CASSEAGGGYNEQFF.

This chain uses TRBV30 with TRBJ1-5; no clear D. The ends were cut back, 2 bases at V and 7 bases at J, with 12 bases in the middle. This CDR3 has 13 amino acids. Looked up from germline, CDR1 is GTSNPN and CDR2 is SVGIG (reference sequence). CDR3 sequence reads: CAWSRGDGQPQHF. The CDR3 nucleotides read TGTGCCTGGAGTCGGGGAGATGGACAGCCCCAGCATTTT.

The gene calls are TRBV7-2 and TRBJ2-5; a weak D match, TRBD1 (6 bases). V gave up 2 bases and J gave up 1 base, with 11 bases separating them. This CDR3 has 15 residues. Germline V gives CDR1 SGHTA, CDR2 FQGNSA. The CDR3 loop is CASSLWGQPQETQYF. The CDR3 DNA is TGTGCCAGCAGCTTATGGGGACAACCCCAAGAGACCCAGTACTTC.

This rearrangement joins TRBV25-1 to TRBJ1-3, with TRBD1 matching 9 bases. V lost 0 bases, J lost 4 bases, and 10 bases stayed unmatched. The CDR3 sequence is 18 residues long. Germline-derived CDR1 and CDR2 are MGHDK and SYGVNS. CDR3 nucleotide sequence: TGTGCCAGCAGTGAATATTTGTCAGGGACAGGGTCAGGAAACACCATATATTTT. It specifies CASSEYLSGTGSGNTIYF.